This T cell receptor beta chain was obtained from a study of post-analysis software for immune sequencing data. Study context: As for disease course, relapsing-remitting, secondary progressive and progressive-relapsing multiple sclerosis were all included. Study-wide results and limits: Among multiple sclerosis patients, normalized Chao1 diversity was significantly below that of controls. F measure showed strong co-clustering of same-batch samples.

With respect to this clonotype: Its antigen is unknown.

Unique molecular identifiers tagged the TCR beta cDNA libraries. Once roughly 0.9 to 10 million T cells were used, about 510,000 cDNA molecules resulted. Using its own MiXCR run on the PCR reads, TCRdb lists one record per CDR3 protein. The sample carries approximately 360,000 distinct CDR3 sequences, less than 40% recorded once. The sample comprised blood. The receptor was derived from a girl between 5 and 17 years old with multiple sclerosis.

The CDR3 spells CASSSQGSNTEAFF. The DNA for the CDR3 is TGTGCCAGCAGCTCGCAGGGATCGAACACTGAAGCTTTCTTT. The J gene is TRBJ1-1, the V gene TRBV7-3; perhaps TRBD1 as D (5 bases). From germline, CDR1 is SGHTA and CDR2 FQGTGA. With 4 bases removed from V and 1 base from J, the gap between germline ends came to 10 bases. This CDR3 is built from 14 residues.